The rows below give T cell receptor beta chains drawn from one sample of a study of vaccination and CD4 T cells after COVID-19. Their antigens remain unidentified. From the PCR reads, TCRdb called clonotypes with MiXCR, one entry per CDR3 protein. The data show around 20,000 distinct CDR3 sequences, over 40% seen once. The sample was CD4+ T cells from blood, cultured in vitro. Receptors originate from a human donor who had recovered from COVID-19. Both conserved end residues are part of each CDR3. The order of the fields is D gene, V gene, clone size, J gene, CDR3 protein, CDR3 DNA. D genes are given only for firm matches. Where a row states a size, it is once, few, many or the class of an expanded clone; other rows omit it.

>NA|TRBV20-1|NA|TRBJ1-3
CSAFTQSSGNTIYF
TGCAGTGCTTTTACACAGAGCTCTGGAAACACCATATATTTT
>TRBD2|TRBV5-1|NA|TRBJ2-5
CASSLGLAGTLGETQYF
TGCGCCAGCAGCTTGGGACTAGCGGGGACCCTGGGGGAGACCCAGTACTTC
>TRBD2|TRBV6-1|NA|TRBJ2-1
CASSEGPGLAQFF
TGTGCCAGCAGTGAAGGACCGGGACTAGCTCAGTTCTTC
>NA|TRBV7-2|NA|TRBJ2-7
CASSPSHEQYF
TGTGCCAGCAGCCCCAGTCACGAGCAGTACTTC
>NA|TRBV2|few|TRBJ2-7
CASSGQAAGRGEQYF
TGTGCCAGCAGTGGACAGGCGGCGGGGAGAGGGGAGCAGTACTTC
>TRBD2|TRBV20-1|NA|TRBJ2-2
CSARFPGLVYTGELFF
TGCAGTGCTAGGTTCCCGGGACTAGTCTACACCGGGGAGCTGTTTTTT
>TRBD1|TRBV5-1|NA|TRBJ1-1
CASSPSGGNTEAFF
TGCGCCAGCAGCCCATCAGGGGGGAACACTGAAGCTTTCTTT
>NA|TRBV20-1|NA|TRBJ2-5
CSATLGGSGETQYF
TGCAGTGCTACTCTAGGGGGCAGCGGGGAGACCCAGTACTTC
>NA|TRBV18|NA|TRBJ1-6
CASSPLRPYNSPLHF
TGTGCCAGCTCACCTCTACGCCCGTATAATTCACCCCTCCACTTT
>NA|TRBV6-1|NA|TRBJ2-3
CASSSPDTQYF
TGTGCCAGCAGCAGCCCAGATACGCAGTATTTT
>TRBD1|TRBV5-4|NA|TRBJ2-1
CASSLGQGRMNEQFF
TGTGCCAGCAGCTTGGGACAGGGGCGTATGAATGAGCAGTTCTTC
>TRBD2|TRBV10-1|few|TRBJ2-3
CASRGLGSTDTQYF
TGCGCCAGCAGAGGACTAGGTAGCACAGATACGCAGTATTTT
>NA|TRBV7-6|NA|TRBJ1-6
CASRSSVDYNSSLHF
TGTGCCAGCAGATCATCGGTGGACTATAATTCATCCCTCCACTTT
>NA|TRBV6-1|few|TRBJ1-1
CASSEYWGTEAFF
TGTGCCAGCAGTGAATATTGGGGCACTGAAGCTTTCTTT
>NA|TRBV7-8|NA|TRBJ1-1
CASSADRNTEAFF
TGTGCCAGCAGCGCGGACAGGAACACTGAAGCTTTCTTT
>NA|TRBV6-5|NA|TRBJ1-2
CASGYQSSNYGYTF
TGTGCCAGCGGTTACCAGAGCAGTAACTATGGCTACACCTTC
>NA|TRBV2|NA|TRBJ2-3
CASSEIWGATDTQYF
TGTGCCAGCAGTGAAATCTGGGGAGCTACAGATACGCAGTATTTT
>NA|TRBV7-9|NA|TRBJ1-3
CATRIGYSGNTIYF
TGTGCCACTCGAATTGGGTACTCTGGAAACACCATATATTTT
>NA|TRBV9|NA|TRBJ2-3
CASSVSATPTDTQYF
TGTGCCAGCAGCGTATCCGCCACCCCCACAGATACGCAGTATTTT
>NA|TRBV4-1|NA|TRBJ2-2
CASSQVSGARTGELFF
TGCGCCAGCAGCCAAGTCTCCGGGGCGCGAACCGGGGAGCTGTTTTTT
>TRBD2|TRBV2|NA|TRBJ2-2
CASSFSGANTGELFF
TGTGCCAGCAGCTTTAGCGGGGCGAACACCGGGGAGCTGTTTTTT
>TRBD2|TRBV6-1|NA|TRBJ2-7
CASRPGRGSSYEQYF
TGTGCCAGCAGACCCGGGCGCGGGAGCTCCTACGAGCAGTACTTC
>NA|TRBV7-9|few|TRBJ1-1
CASSLGMGQTNTEAFF
TGTGCCAGCAGCTTGGGAATGGGGCAGACGAACACTGAAGCTTTCTTT
>NA|TRBV5-1|NA|TRBJ2-5
CASSLRGPEETQYF
TGCGCCAGCAGCTTGAGAGGACCCGAAGAGACCCAGTACTTC
>NA|TRBV6-1|NA|TRBJ2-3
CASRGALTDTQYF
TGTGCCAGCAGGGGGGCTCTCACAGATACGCAGTATTTT
>TRBD1|TRBV14|NA|TRBJ1-2
CASSRPRQGFNGYTF
TGTGCCAGCAGCCGACCCCGACAGGGCTTCAATGGCTACACCTTC
>NA|TRBV7-6|few|TRBJ2-5
CASGNQETQYF
TGTGCCAGCGGGAACCAAGAGACCCAGTACTTC
>TRBD2|TRBV7-6|few|TRBJ2-3
CASSLARGEGTTDTQYF
TGTGCCAGCAGCTTAGCCCGCGGGGAGGGGACCACAGATACGCAGTATTTT
>TRBD1|TRBV7-9|few|TRBJ1-2
CASSLAGGSGYGYTF
TGTGCCAGCAGCTTAGCAGGGGGCTCAGGGTATGGCTACACCTTC
>NA|TRBV10-2|few|TRBJ2-1
CASSDEGGPLLGEQFF
TGCGCCAGCAGTGACGAGGGGGGACCCCTTTTGGGAGAGCAGTTCTTC
>TRBD1|TRBV7-2|NA|TRBJ2-3
CASSLDRGQWNTQYF
TGTGCCAGCAGCTTGGACAGGGGGCAGTGGAATACGCAGTATTTT
>NA|TRBV28|NA|TRBJ2-7
CASTPEGRGVGEQYF
TGTGCCAGCACCCCCGAGGGCAGGGGCGTTGGAGAGCAGTACTTC
>NA|TRBV27|NA|TRBJ2-3
CASSQPPLGTDTQYF
TGTGCCAGCAGTCAACCCCCCTTAGGCACAGATACGCAGTATTTT
>NA|TRBV11-2|NA|TRBJ2-2
CASKRAGTGELFF
TGTGCCAGCAAGAGGGCAGGAACCGGGGAGCTGTTTTTT
>TRBD1|TRBV20-1|once|TRBJ1-3
CSARRDRDSGNTIYF
TGCAGTGCTAGACGTGACAGGGACTCTGGAAACACCATATATTTT
>NA|TRBV27|NA|TRBJ2-7
CASSGQNSYEQYF
TGTGCCAGCAGTGGTCAAAACTCCTACGAGCAGTACTTC
>NA|TRBV15|NA|TRBJ2-7
CATSRDSRQTYEQYF
TGTGCCACCAGCAGAGATTCACGACAGACCTACGAGCAGTACTTC
>NA|TRBV19|few|TRBJ2-1
CASSRGRADGGNEQFF
TGTGCCAGTAGTAGGGGGAGAGCTGATGGAGGCAATGAGCAGTTCTTC
>NA|TRBV6-4|NA|TRBJ1-2
CASSDRDYGYTF
TGTGCCAGCAGTGATCGAGACTATGGCTACACCTTC
>NA|TRBV6-5|NA|TRBJ2-5
CASSYKVGGVQETQYF
TGTGCCAGCAGTTACAAGGTCGGGGGAGTCCAAGAGACCCAGTACTTC